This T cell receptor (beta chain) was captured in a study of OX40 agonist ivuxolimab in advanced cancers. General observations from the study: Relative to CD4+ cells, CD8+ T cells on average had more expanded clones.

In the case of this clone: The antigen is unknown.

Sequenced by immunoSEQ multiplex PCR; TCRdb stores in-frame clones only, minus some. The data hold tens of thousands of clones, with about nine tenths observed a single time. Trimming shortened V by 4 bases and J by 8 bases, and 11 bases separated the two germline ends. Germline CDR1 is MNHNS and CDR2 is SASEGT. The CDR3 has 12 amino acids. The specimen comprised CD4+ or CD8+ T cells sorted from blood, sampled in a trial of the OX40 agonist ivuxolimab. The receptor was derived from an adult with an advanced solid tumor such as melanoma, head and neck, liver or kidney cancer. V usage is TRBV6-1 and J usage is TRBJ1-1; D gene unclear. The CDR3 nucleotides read TGTGCCAGCAGTGGAACTATCACCGAAGCTTTCTTT. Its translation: CASSGTITEAFF.